A selection of T cell receptor beta chains follows, all from one sample in a study of kidney transplant recipient with SARS-CoV-2 infection. TCRdb reanalysed the reads using MiXCR and keeps one entry per CDR3 protein. Of fewer than 250,000 distinct CDR3 sequences in the sample, more than 25% are singletons; the top ten hold roughly 7.3%. Sequencing used a blood sample, obtained at baseline and on roughly day 110 from a kidney transplant recipient. The origin of the receptors is a young adult male patient who had COVID-19 and was a kidney transplant recipient. Some T cells may be supplied by the graft donor. Both conserved end residues are trimmed from each CDR3. Clone size is stated in some rows and not others, as once, few, many or a class when expanded.

TRBJ1-2	TRBV10-1	many	ASSTVARSRKTYGYT
TRBJ2-4	TRBV20-1	.	SATPDSIQY
TRBJ1-2	TRBV4-3	many	ASSLPGGRRKTYGYT
TRBJ1-1	TRBV9	many	ASSAEAKTEAF
TRBJ2-7	TRBV3-2	many	ASSFRSYEQY
TRBJ2-2	TRBV12-3/TRBV12-4	many	ASSLMTGKDTGELF
TRBJ1-1	TRBV5-1	many	ASSLERARAEAF
TRBJ2-1	TRBV6-5	many	ASSYSYRLFNEQF
TRBJ1-2	TRBV20-1	few	SARGVVNYGYT
TRBJ2-5	TRBV11-3	.	ASSLVPGLAGGQETQY
TRBJ2-5	TRBV24-1	many	ATSERQEPFGETQY
TRBJ1-4	TRBV20-1	.	SAKGQPNEELF
TRBJ2-1	TRBV5-1	many	ASSLGLAGVPISYNEQF
TRBJ1-1	TRBV7-2	many	ASSLGRPGTEAF
TRBJ2-7	TRBV11-2	many	ASSPPDGRYEQY
TRBJ2-7	TRBV27	many	ASSETGSSYEQY
TRBJ2-1	TRBV11-2	many	ASSFSMWANEQF
TRBJ2-5	TRBV3-1	many	ASSSRNPISFSETQY
TRBJ1-2	TRBV5-3	.	ARSSGVVRKTYGYT